Following are 2 T cell receptor beta chains from one sample sequenced in a study of cytomegalovirus exposure and HLA in healthy donors. PCR employed 60 Vbeta and 13 Jbeta primers. Some clones are missing from TCRdb's copy, which holds only in-frame ones; the method was immunoSEQ multiplex PCR. The table includes roughly 180,000 clones, approximately 77% detected once. The sample taken for sequencing was PBMCs. These receptors were obtained from a male donor in good health and CMV-seronegative.

Of note for this clone: At one of its ends the junction is not consistent with the germline gene, which may arise from a read error. The V and J genes are TRBV7-9 and TRBJ1-2; TRBD1 agrees at 8 bases. The CDR3 runs to 18 residues. Germline V gene data show CDR1 as SEHNR and CDR2 as FQNEAQ (reference sequence). CDR3: CSSSLPRPQGVKNYGYTF. The CDR3 bases are TGTTCCAGCAGCTTACCCCGCCCACAGGGGGTGAAGAACTATGGCTACACCTTC. The full variable domain, in which reference TRBV7-9 and TRBJ1-2 provide the parts outside the CDR3, is DTGVSQNPRHKITKRGQNVTFRCDPISEHNRLYWYRQTLGQGPEFLTYFQNEAQLEKSRLLSDRFSAERPKGSFSTLEIQRTEQGDSAMYLCSSSLPRPQGVKNYGYTFGSGTRLTVV.

The V call is TRBV6-1, the J call TRBJ2-2, with D possibly being TRBD1 (8 bases). Looked up from germline, CDR1 is MNHNS and CDR2 is SASEGT. Trimming pared 4 bases from V and 3 bases from J, leaving 15 bases between. The CDR3 has 16 residues. The CDR3 protein is CASSGRTGRDTGELFF. The DNA for the CDR3 is TGTGCCAGCAGTGGTAGGACAGGGAGGGACACCGGGGAGCTGTTTTTT.